The 2 T cell receptor beta chains presented below share a single source sample, sequenced in a study of T cells in Graves' hyperthyroidism and ophthalmopathy (dated by TCRdb to between 2018 and 2021). The receptor library was made with multiplex PCR. TCRdb shows the sequencer as Illumina HiSeq 2000. Amplification of TCR beta CDR3 regions was carried out from RNA transcripts. A first-round RT-PCR of the TCR CDR3 used the HTBI primer set with the Qiagen OneStep RT-PCR kit. The public reads were run again by TCRdb, first through fastp at Q25 and then through MiXCR, and only productive beta chains were kept. Rows are combined by CDR3 protein, so each entry shows the most common genes and DNA. Here the sample has 300,000 to 350,000 distinct CDR3 sequences; 18% occur a single time. Less than 65% of the sample rests with the top ten. Specimen: blood. Receptors originate from a woman between 50 and 59 years old with Graves' hyperthyroidism.

This clonotype appeared many times. The chain links TRBV5-8 to TRBJ2-3; 11 positions agree with TRBD1. The CDR3 is 16 amino acids. Germline assignment: CDR1 SGHTS and CDR2 YDEGEE. V shed 2 bases, J shed 4 bases, and the junction held 6 bases outside the gene matches. The CDR3, as DNA: TGTGCCAGCAGCTTTTTAACGGGACAGGGGGCAGATACGCAGTATTTT. Its translation is CASSFLTGQGADTQYF.

The chain employs TRBV27 and TRBJ2-7; D is unresolved. Deletions cut 1 base from V and 3 bases from J, with 19 bases between. CDR1 and CDR2 from the germline V gene are MNHEY and SMNVEV (reference sequence). The CDR3 runs to 17 residues. The CDR3 nucleotides are TGTGCCAGCAGTTTATACAGCACCCTAATTCGATTCTACGAGCAGTACGTC. It is translated as CASSLYSTLIRFYEQYV.